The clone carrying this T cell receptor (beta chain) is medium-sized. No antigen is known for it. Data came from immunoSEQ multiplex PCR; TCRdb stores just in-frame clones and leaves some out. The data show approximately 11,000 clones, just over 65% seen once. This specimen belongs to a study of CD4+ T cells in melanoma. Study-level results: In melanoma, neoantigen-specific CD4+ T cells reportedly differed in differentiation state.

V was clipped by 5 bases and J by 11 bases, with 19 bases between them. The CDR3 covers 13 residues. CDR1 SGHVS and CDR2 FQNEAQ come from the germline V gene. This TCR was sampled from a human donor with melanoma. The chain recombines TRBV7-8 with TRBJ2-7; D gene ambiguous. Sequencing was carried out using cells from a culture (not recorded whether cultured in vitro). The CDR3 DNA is TGTGCCAGCAGCCAAATTATGGGTCAGCGCGAGTACTTC. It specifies CASSQIMGQREYF.